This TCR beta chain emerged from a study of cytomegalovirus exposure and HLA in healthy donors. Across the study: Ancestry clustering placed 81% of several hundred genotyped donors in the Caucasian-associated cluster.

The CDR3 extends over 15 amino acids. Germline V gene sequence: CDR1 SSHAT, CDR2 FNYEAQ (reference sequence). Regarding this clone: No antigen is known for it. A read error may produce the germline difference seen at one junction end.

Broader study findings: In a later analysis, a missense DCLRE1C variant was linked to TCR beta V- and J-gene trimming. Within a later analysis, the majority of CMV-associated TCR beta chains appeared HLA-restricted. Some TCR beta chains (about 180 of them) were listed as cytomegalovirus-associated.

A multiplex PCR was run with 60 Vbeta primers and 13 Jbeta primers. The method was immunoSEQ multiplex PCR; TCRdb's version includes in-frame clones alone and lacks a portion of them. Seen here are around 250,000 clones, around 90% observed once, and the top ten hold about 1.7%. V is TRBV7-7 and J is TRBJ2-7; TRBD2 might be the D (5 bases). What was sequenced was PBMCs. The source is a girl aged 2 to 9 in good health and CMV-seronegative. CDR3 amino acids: CASSLGAGGLDEQYF. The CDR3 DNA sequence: TGTGCTAGCAGCTTAGGAGCAGGAGGTCTCGACGAGCAGTACTTC.